This TCR beta chain was identified in a study of blood T cells in healthy people across ages. General study points: The fall in TCR beta diversity per million T cells was roughly linear with age.

Isolation per sample recovered at least 6 million PBMCs. Extractions gave at least 5 micrograms of total RNA per sample. It was with a sample-barcoded 5' primer and a J-beta primer mix that a second PCR of roughly 6 to 12 cycles was run. Each TCR beta cDNA got a 12-nucleotide random molecular identifier. MiXCR was run by TCRdb on the 5' RACE reads, yielding one entry per CDR3 protein. The table shows around 1,100,000 distinct CDR3 sequences, with around two fifths occurring only once. As regards this clonotype: Its antigen is unidentified.

Germline CDR1 reads ENHRY; CDR2 reads SYGVKD. V gave up 6 bases and J gave up 1 base, with 12 bases separating them. The CDR3 runs 14 residues. Sequencing was performed on blood. The sequence derives from a man aged 18 to 30 in good health. The gene calls are TRBV10-3 and TRBJ1-1; tentatively, D is TRBD1 (6 bases). This CDR3 reads CAISTADRNTEAFF. CDR3 sequence (DNA): TGTGCCATCAGCACCGCGGACAGGAACACTGAAGCTTTCTTT.